Below are 20 T cell receptor beta chains sequenced from a single sample in a study of identical twins. TCRdb independently ran MiXCR on the 5' RACE reads; one entry per CDR3 protein. The sample carries roughly 230,000 distinct CDR3 sequences, about 8.5% recorded once. The sample also formed part of further work on yellow fever vaccine responses in identical twins.

The material sequenced was CD8+ T cells sorted from blood. The receptor set was obtained from a woman between 18 and 29 years old in good health.

This clonotype was picked up many times. This sequence joins TRBV20-1 and TRBJ1-2; 8 bases match TRBD1. With V trimmed by 0 bases and J by 1 base, 7 bases remained unmatched. CDR1 DFQATT and CDR2 SNEGSKA come from the germline V gene (reference sequence). This CDR3 has 16 amino acids. Here the CDR3 DNA reads TGCAGTGCTAGAGATTATCAGGGGGCCAATAACTATGGCTACACCTTC. It translates to CSARDYQGANNYGYTF.

The chain joins TRBV4-3 to TRBJ2-7; D unresolved. Germline V gene lookup returns CDR1 LGHNA and CDR2 YSLEER. The V end was cut by 0 bases, the J end by 4 bases, with 10 bases between. This CDR3 contains 14 residues. DNA for the CDR3: TGCGCCAGCAGCCAAGACGTCGGCTTTTACGAGCAGTACTTC. This encodes CASSQDVGFYEQYF.

This clonotype was counted ten times or more. The chain combines TRBV4-3 with TRBJ2-7, with D perhaps matching TRBD1 (6 bases). This CDR3 has 14 residues. The germline gives CDR1 LGHNA, CDR2 YSLEER. Trimming pared 4 bases from V and 6 bases from J, leaving 16 bases between. CDR3 nucleotides: TGCGCCAGCAGCCGTTCTAACAGGGTGGGCGAGCAGTACTTC. It translates to CASSRSNRVGEQYF.

The rearrangement links TRBV30 to TRBJ2-5, with 7 bases aligning to TRBD1. After removal of 3 bases from V and 5 bases from J, the junction contained 9 bases not matched to a gene. The CDR3 spans 14 residues. Germline V gene lookup returns CDR1 GTSNPN and CDR2 SVGIG (reference sequence). The CDR3 bases are TGTGCCTGGAGGACAGGGATAGAAATTGAGACCCAGTACTTC. Residues: CAWRTGIEIETQYF.

In its sample, this clonotype was seen many times. The chain joins TRBV5-1 to TRBJ2-7, with a tentative D call TRBD2 (6 bases). The CDR3 totals 17 residues. Deletions cut 3 bases from V and 4 bases from J, with 23 bases between. The germline CDR1 and CDR2 sequences are SGHRS and YFSETQ. CDR3 in DNA: TGCGCCAGCAGCTGGGGCACAGGTTATGGGGGGAATTACGAGCAGTACTTC. This gives the protein CASSWGTGYGGNYEQYF. The whole variable domain, filled in from reference TRBV5-1 and TRBJ2-7, reads KAGVTQTPRYLIKTRGQQVTLSCSPISGHRSVSWYQQTPGQGLQFLFEYFSETQRNKGNFPGRFSGRQFSNSRSEMNVSTLELGDSALYLCASSWGTGYGGNYEQYFGPGTRLTVT.

The rearrangement links TRBV7-6 to TRBJ2-2, with D uncertain. The germline CDR1 and CDR2 sequences are SGHVS and FNYEAQ. V was clipped by 7 bases and J by 2 bases, with 8 bases between them. This CDR3 has 13 amino acids. The CDR3 DNA is TGTGCCAGCAAGCCAGCAAACACCGGGGAGCTGTTTTTT. It encodes CASKPANTGELFF.

The chain links TRBV4-1 to TRBJ2-7; D not certain. Germline V lookup: CDR1 MGHRA, CDR2 YSYEKL. Trimming removed 0 bases at V and 2 bases at J, with 11 bases between. The CDR3 is made up of 15 amino acids. DNA for the CDR3: TGCGCCAGCAGCCAAGACACCGCCACAACCTACGAGCAGTACTTC. Amino acid sequence: CASSQDTATTYEQYF.

This chain connects TRBV7-6 to TRBJ2-5; no clear D gene. Germline V gene data show CDR1 as SGHVS and CDR2 as FNYEAQ. V was clipped by 5 bases and J by 2 bases, with 12 bases between them. The CDR3 consists of 14 residues. CDR3 protein: CASSPGPPQETQYF. The CDR3 region has the DNA TGTGCCAGCAGCCCTGGACCCCCACAAGAGACCCAGTACTTC.

This clonotype showed up many times. The rearrangement uses TRBV29-1 and TRBJ2-7; D is perhaps TRBD2 (7 bases). V was cut by 0 bases and J by 0 bases, with 9 bases left in between. The CDR3 sequence is 14 residues long. The germline gives CDR1 SQVTM, CDR2 ANQGSEA. CDR3 in DNA: TGCAGCGTTGAAGAACGGGGGGCCTCCTACGAGCAGTACTTC. The encoded protein is CSVEERGASYEQYF.

Regarding this clonotype: This may stem from a read error, because a much larger clone lies one nucleotide away. V gene TRBV5-5 combines with J gene TRBJ2-3; unclear D gene. The J call is in doubt because the DNA end fits TRBJ1-5 better. The CDR3 sequence is 17 residues long. Germline CDR1 SGHKS, CDR2 YYEKEE (reference sequence). CDR3 in amino acids: CASSSPLTRASGDTQHF. CDR3 in DNA: TGTGCCAGCAGCTCCCCACTAACTAGAGCCTCAGGAGATACGCAGCATTTT.

The J gene is TRBJ2-1, the V gene TRBV5-1, with 11 bases matching TRBD2. The V gene end was trimmed by 4 bases and the J gene end by 8 bases; junction bases not matched to a gene: 11. This CDR3 spans 16 amino acids. The germline V gene encodes CDR1 SGHRS and CDR2 YFSETQ. The CDR3 coding sequence is TGCGCCAGCAGCGGGACCCTAGCGGGGGGACTCGATGAGCAGTTCTTC. Translated, it gives CASSGTLAGGLDEQFF.

The chain employs TRBV27 and TRBJ2-7, with TRBD1 as a possible D gene (5 bases). V lost 3 bases, J lost 1 base, and 10 bases lay in between. The CDR3 length is 14 residues. Germline V gene lookup returns CDR1 MNHEY and CDR2 SMNVEV (reference sequence). The CDR3 loop is CASSLSRASYEQYF. The CDR3 DNA sequence: TGTGCCAGCAGTTTGTCCAGGGCGTCCTACGAGCAGTACTTC.

This clonotype has at least ten counts. This chain links TRBV4-1 with TRBJ2-7; TRBD2 matches 8 bases. The J segment lost 4 bases and the V segment lost 2 bases, leaving 4 bases of the junction unmatched. The CDR3 has 14 residues. Germline values: CDR1 MGHRA, CDR2 YSYEKL. The CDR3 nucleotides are TGCGCCAGCAGCCAACCGGGACTAGTATACGAGCAGTACTTC. Translated, it gives CASSQPGLVYEQYF.

This clonotype turned up a few times. The chain uses TRBV5-1 and TRBJ2-2; 7 bases are a match to TRBD1. Trimming cost V 0 bases and J 0 bases; bases outside gene matches: 8. Germline V lookup: CDR1 SGHRS, CDR2 YFSETQ. The CDR3 covers 18 residues. Here the CDR3 reads CASSLEGRGGANTGELFF. The CDR3 coding sequence is TGCGCCAGCAGCTTGGAGGGTCGAGGGGGCGCGAACACCGGGGAGCTGTTTTTT.

This clonotype was detected ten times or more. The chain joins TRBV12-3 or TRBV12-4 to TRBJ2-1, with TRBD2 identical over 12 bases. Unmatched junction bases numbered 1, after V lost 3 bases and J lost 1 base. CDR3 size: 16 residues. The DNA of the CDR3 is TGTGCCAGCAGTTTTGGACTAGCGGGGTCCTACAATGAGCAGTTCTTC. Amino acids: CASSFGLAGSYNEQFF.

This clonotype was seen many times. The CDR3 spells CASSLVAGTGKSAHTDTQYF. DNA for the CDR3: TGTGCCAGCAGCTTAGTAGCAGGGACAGGGAAGTCGGCCCACACAGATACGCAGTATTTT. The chain has TRBV11-1 and TRBJ2-3; 9 bases agree with TRBD1. V lost 1 base and J lost 2; bases outside the gene matches: 16. The length of the CDR3 is 20 residues. Germline assignment: CDR1 SGHAT and CDR2 FQDESV (reference sequence).

This clonotype was detected a few times. The chain uses TRBV10-3 and TRBJ2-3; 10 bases are shared with TRBD1. Germline-derived CDR1 and CDR2 are ENHRY and SYGVKD. The length of the CDR3 is 16 residues. The V and J ends lost 5 bases and 2 bases, in that order; junction bases with no gene match: 7. The CDR3 DNA reads as TGTGCCATCAGTCCCGGGACAGGGGCCTACACAGATACGCAGTATTTT. Protein sequence: CAISPGTGAYTDTQYF.

The sample holds a few counts of this clonotype. As DNA, the CDR3 is TGCAGTGCTAGATATAGGGGCCGCTCTGGGGCCAACGTCCTGACTTTC. Translating it yields CSARYRGRSGANVLTF. This chain joins TRBV20-1 and TRBJ2-6; the D gene is possibly TRBD1 (5 bases). V lost 2 bases, J lost 0 bases, and 11 bases lay in between. The CDR3 runs to 16 residues. Germline V CDR1 and CDR2: DFQATT, SNEGSKA (reference sequence).

DNA of the CDR3: TGCGCCAGCAGCCACCCTACAGCGGGAGGGCCGGATGAGCAGTTCTTC. As protein: CASSHPTAGGPDEQFF. The J gene is TRBJ2-1, the V gene TRBV4-3; 10 bases fit TRBD2. This CDR3 has 16 residues. Germline-derived CDR1 and CDR2 are LGHNA and YSLEER. With 3 bases clipped from V and 8 bases from J, the junction kept 10 bases outside the gene matches.

A few counts support this clonotype. This chain connects TRBV20-1 to TRBJ2-2; a possible D gene is TRBD2 (6 bases). Germline-derived CDR1 and CDR2 are DFQATT and SNEGSKA (reference sequence). CDR3 size: 16 residues. Trimming took 0 bases from V and 3 from J, leaving 14 bases between them. DNA of the CDR3: TGCAGTGCTAGAGATCCGGGGCGGGGAGACACCGGGGAGCTGTTTTTT. It specifies CSARDPGRGDTGELFF.